The clone carrying this T cell receptor beta chain was picked up many times. The antigen is undetermined. The sample belongs to a study of T-cell reconstitution after alpha-beta-depleted transplantation in children. Findings and limits, study-wide: By about two months after transplant, alpha-beta T cells reportedly arose from several hundred graft clones that had expanded.

Germline V gene data show CDR1 as SGHAT and CDR2 as FQNNGV. The CDR3 has 16 amino acids. Trimming stripped 2 bases from V and 4 bases from J, with 17 bases between. Unique molecular identifiers were built into the TCRbeta library. TCRdb called the PCR reads again in MiXCR, with one record for every CDR3 protein. The sample contains 400,000 to 550,000 distinct CDR3 sequences, roughly a tenth of which appear only once. The chain has TRBV11-2 and TRBJ1-1; D uncertain. Sequencing was performed on PBMCs, taken before TCRalphabeta/CD19-depleted stem cell transplant. The receptor was derived from a child between 2 and 9 years old with inherited bone marrow failure, due to receive a stem cell transplant. The CDR3 region has the DNA TGTGCCAGCAGCTTATCACGGTCGGAGGGAGCCACTGAAGCTTTCTTT. Amino acid sequence: CASSLSRSEGATEAFF.